This T cell receptor (beta chain) was obtained from a study of blood T cell repertoires in COVID-19. Study processing details: Estimation of nucleated cell counts relied on the amplification of reference gene primers. Assay used: immunoSEQ multiplex PCR; TCRdb lists only in-frame clones, some missing. D and trimming were read from the DNA, whereas the V and J calls and clone size are those reported in that table. Of under 300,000 clones listed, roughly 80% were seen once; the top ten hold about 3.2%. The germline V and J ends were trimmed by 0 bases and 3 bases, with 15 bases remaining between them. This CDR3 is built from 17 residues. The germline gives CDR1 LGHDT, CDR2 YNNKEL (reference sequence).

V is TRBV3-1 (or the pseudogene TRBV3-2) and J is TRBJ2-1; D ambiguous. The sequenced material came from peripheral blood. This receptor was identified in a woman under 30 with acute or convalescent COVID-19. CDR3 protein: CASSQERLTLFYNEQFF. The CDR3 bases are TGTGCCAGCAGCCAAGAGCGGCTAACCTTATTCTACAATGAGCAGTTCTTC.